Listed here are 25 T cell receptor beta chains from one sample, sequenced in a study of patients and donors after allogeneic stem cell transplantation. Using its own MiXCR run on the RT-PCR reads, TCRdb lists one record per CDR3 protein. The sample includes approximately 170,000 distinct CDR3 sequences, approximately 24% seen only once; the top ten take 20% to 30%. Sequencing was carried out using blood, either unsorted or a sorted T cell fraction (not recorded which). The receptors were gathered from a human donor who was either an allogeneic HSCT recipient or a stem cell or donor lymphocyte infusion donor (not recorded which). It is not recorded whose cells these are; they may come from a transplant donor.

This clonotype appeared a few times. The chain carries TRBV27 and TRBJ1-5, with 8 bases matching TRBD1. Trimming took 6 bases from V and 5 from J; bases not matched to a gene: 12. This CDR3 is built from 16 residues. Germline CDR1 reads MNHEY; CDR2 reads SMNVEV (reference sequence). The chain's CDR3 is CASSDRTGLIHQPQHF. The CDR3 DNA follows: TGTGCCAGCAGCGACCGGACAGGGTTGATCCATCAGCCCCAGCATTTT.

CDR3 protein: CATSEDSSRGYTF. The CDR3 DNA follows: TGTGCCACCAGTGAGGATAGCAGTCGTGGCTACACCTTC. This sequence joins TRBV24-1 and TRBJ1-2; D is ambiguous. The CDR3 has 13 residues. Per the germline V gene, CDR1 is KGHDR and CDR2 is SFDVKD. V gave up 4 bases and J gave up 7 bases, with 12 bases separating them.

There are many counts of this clonotype. This chain links TRBV10-3 with TRBJ1-6, with a tentative D call TRBD1 (6 bases). The ends were cut back, 3 bases at V and 10 bases at J, with 13 bases in the middle. This CDR3 contains 14 residues. Per the germline V gene, CDR1 is ENHRY and CDR2 is SYGVKD. For the CDR3, the DNA is TGTGCCATCAGTGACCCAGGGGTGCGATCACCCCTCCACTTT. Residues: CAISDPGVRSPLHF.

V usage is TRBV3-1 and J usage is TRBJ1-2; no firm D call. Germline V gives CDR1 LGHDT, CDR2 YNNKEL (reference sequence). The CDR3 extends over 12 amino acids. With 1 base removed from V and 8 bases from J, the gap between germline ends came to 8 bases. CDR3 loop: CASSQVQRGYTF. Written as DNA, the CDR3 is TGTGCCAGCAGCCAAGTCCAAAGGGGCTACACCTTC. The full variable domain, completed using reference TRBV3-1 and TRBJ1-2, is DTAVSQTPKYLVTQMGNDKSIKCEQNLGHDTMYWYKQDSKKFLKIMFSYNNKELIINETVPNRFSPKSPDKAHLNLHINSLELGDSAVYFCASSQVQRGYTFGSGTRLTVV.

This clonotype appeared a few times. The chain couples TRBV7-2 to TRBJ2-1; TRBD2 agrees at 8 bases. CDR1 SGHTA and CDR2 FQGNSA come from the germline V gene. The CDR3 has 17 amino acids. Losses at the gene ends were 4 bases for V and 4 bases for J; bases not matched to a gene: 12. CDR3 sequence reads: CASSYLAWASGYNEQFF. CDR3 DNA: TGTGCCAGCAGCTATCTAGCTTGGGCTAGCGGGTACAATGAGCAGTTCTTC.

The chain links TRBV12-3 or TRBV12-4 to TRBJ2-2; TRBD1 matches 9 bases. CDR3 length equals 15 residues. The J segment lost 3 bases and the V segment lost 6 bases, leaving 5 bases of the junction unmatched. The CDR3 DNA reads TGTGCCAGCAGAACAGGGGGCGCACACACCGGGGAGCTGTTTTTT. Its protein product is CASRTGGAHTGELFF.

This chain joins TRBV7-9 and TRBJ2-7; 8 nucleotides match TRBD1. CDR1 and CDR2 from the germline V gene are SEHNR and FQNEAQ (reference sequence). This CDR3 has 15 residues. V lost 5 bases to trimming and J lost 3 bases; unmatched junction nucleotides: 9. The CDR3 loop reads CASSPGTGPFYEQYF. The CDR3 DNA reads as TGTGCCAGCAGCCCCGGGACAGGACCTTTCTACGAGCAGTACTTC. The full variable domain, in which reference TRBV7-9 and TRBJ2-7 provide the parts outside the CDR3, is DTGVSQNPRHKITKRGQNVTFRCDPISEHNRLYWYRQTLGQGPEFLTYFQNEAQLEKSRLLSDRFSAERPKGSFSTLEIQRTEQGDSAMYLCASSPGTGPFYEQYFGPGTRLTVT.

Note on this clonotype: One end of the junction is discordant with germline, which a read error may explain. V is TRBV5-1 and J is TRBJ1-4; D possibly corresponds to TRBD1 (5 bases). Germline loops: CDR1 SGHRS, CDR2 YFSETQ. The CDR3 consists of 15 residues. CDR3 nucleotides: TGCGCCAGCAGCTTCCAGGGATTCTTTAATGAAAAACTGTTATTT. Amino acid sequence: CASSFQGFFNEKLLF.

V and J are TRBV2 and TRBJ1-4; D is unclear. This CDR3 has 12 residues. Germline CDR1 reads SNHLY; CDR2 reads FYNNEI. V was cut by 3 bases and J by 12 bases, with 11 bases left in between. The CDR3 nucleotides read TGTGCCAGCAGTGAGGTCCGTCGCGAACTGTTTTTT. This encodes CASSEVRRELFF.

This clonotype was detected only a few times. J is TRBJ1-1 and V is TRBV5-6, with D possibly TRBD1 on 5 matching bases. Germline lookup yields CDR1 SGHDT and CDR2 YYEEEE. This CDR3 region has 16 residues. Trimming cost V 4 bases and J 4 bases, with 20 bases left between them. For the CDR3, the DNA is TGTGCCAGCAGCCTGGCCCTGAAGGGGCGGGTCACTGAAGCTTTCTTT. This translates into CASSLALKGRVTEAFF.

This clonotype was detected many times. This chain links TRBV10-3 with TRBJ1-1, with 9 bases aligning to TRBD1. Unmatched junction bases numbered 4, after V lost 7 bases and J lost 4 bases. Looked up from germline, CDR1 is ENHRY and CDR2 is SYGVKD. The CDR3 runs 13 residues. This chain's CDR3 is CAITRTGATEAFF. For the CDR3, the DNA is TGTGCCATCACCAGGACAGGGGCCACTGAAGCTTTCTTT.

This clonotype came up many times. The chain carries TRBV12-3 or TRBV12-4 and TRBJ1-6; no reliable D call. The V gene lost 6 bases and the J gene lost 6 bases, with 6 bases spanning the gap. CDR3 length: 12 amino acids. CDR3 protein: CASSDANSPLHF. DNA for the CDR3: TGTGCCAGCAGCGACGCTAATTCACCCCTCCACTTT.

The CDR3 loop reads CSARADRGNYGYTF. The CDR3 DNA reads as TGCAGTGCTAGAGCGGACAGGGGTAACTATGGCTACACCTTC. The chain couples TRBV20-1 to TRBJ1-2; 9 positions agree with TRBD1. The CDR3 runs to 14 residues. CDR1 and CDR2 (germline): DFQATT, SNEGSKA (reference sequence). The ends lost 1 base at V and 1 base at J; junction bases unmatched: 1.

This clonotype has only a few counts. The chain links TRBV20-1 to TRBJ1-2, with 9 bases fitting TRBD1. This CDR3 comprises 13 residues. After removal of 5 bases from V and 8 bases from J, the junction contained 9 bases not matched to a gene. Germline values: CDR1 DFQATT, CDR2 SNEGSKA (reference sequence). CDR3 DNA: TGCAGTGCTGGGGGACAGGGCCGTGAAGGCTACACCTTC. Protein sequence: CSAGGQGREGYTF.

V usage is TRBV12-3 or TRBV12-4 and J usage is TRBJ1-2, with a tentative D call TRBD1 (5 bases). The CDR3 has 13 residues. The V and J ends lost 3 bases and 8 bases respectively, with 13 bases between them. CDR3 sequence reads: CASSFDPEGGYTF. Written as DNA, the CDR3 is TGTGCCAGCAGTTTTGATCCAGAGGGGGGCTACACCTTC.

The chain employs TRBV5-6 and TRBJ1-1; D is possibly TRBD1 (6 bases). CDR3 length: 16 amino acids. Per the germline V gene, CDR1 is SGHDT and CDR2 is YYEEEE. V was shortened by 0 bases and J by 2 bases, with 14 bases between the two germline ends. CDR3 sequence (DNA): TGTGCCAGCAGCTTGGGACAGGAGCGTCCTAACACTGAAGCTTTCTTT. Translating it yields CASSLGQERPNTEAFF. Full variable domain (outside the CDR3, taken from reference TRBV5-6 and TRBJ1-1): DAGVTQSPTHLIKTRGQQVTLRCSPKSGHDTVSWYQQALGQGPQFIFQYYEEEERQRGNFPDRFSGHQFPNYSSELNVNALLLGDSALYLCASSLGQERPNTEAFFGQGTRLTVV.

This clonotype was recorded a few times. The genes are TRBV4-3 and TRBJ1-2; TRBD1 is a possible D gene (6 bases). CDR3 length equals 15 residues. Germline V gene data show CDR1 as LGHNA and CDR2 as YSLEER. With 0 bases removed from V and 4 bases from J, the gap between germline ends came to 12 bases. This CDR3 is CASSQEGHTGYGYTF. DNA for the CDR3: TGCGCCAGCAGCCAAGAGGGACATACGGGCTATGGCTACACCTTC.

This clonotype was recorded at least ten times. This chain links TRBV29-1 with TRBJ1-6, with a tentative D call TRBD1 (5 bases). The V end lost 7 bases, the J end lost 2 bases, and 15 bases lay between the germline ends. The CDR3 sequence is 15 residues long. CDR1 and CDR2 from the germline V gene are SQVTM and ANQGSEA. This CDR3 reads CSASMGGTYNSPLHF. The CDR3, as DNA: TGCAGCGCCAGCATGGGGGGAACCTATAATTCACCCCTCCACTTT.

The chain couples TRBV5-1 to TRBJ1-1; D is undetermined. This CDR3 spans 15 amino acids. The germline V gene encodes CDR1 SGHRS and CDR2 YFSETQ. V shed 4 bases and J shed 4 bases, with 17 bases lying between them. CDR3 nucleotides: TGCGCCAGCAGCCATTCCCCAGCGGGATCCACTGAAGCTTTCTTT. Amino acid sequence: CASSHSPAGSTEAFF.

The chain employs TRBV6-6 and TRBJ1-4; D is perhaps TRBD1 (5 bases). In germline, CDR1 is MNHNY, CDR2 SVGAGI (reference sequence). The CDR3 runs 14 residues. Trimming shortened V by 6 bases and J by 15 bases, and 23 bases separated the two germline ends. Written as DNA, the CDR3 is TGTGCCAGCAGCGTGGGGCCATTTGTTTCGGGGGTGTTTTTT. Translation gives CASSVGPFVSGVFF.

This clonotype was counted between two and nine times. The V call is TRBV7-3, the J call TRBJ1-2, with unresolved D. Trimming removed 2 bases from V and 4 bases from J, with 8 bases in between. This CDR3 has 13 residues. Germline-derived CDR1 and CDR2 are SGHTA and FQGTGA. The CDR3 DNA reads as TGTGCCAGCAGCTTAGACGGTTTCTATGGCTACACCTTC. This sequence encodes CASSLDGFYGYTF.

This chain joins TRBV18 and TRBJ1-1; maybe TRBD1 (5 bases). CDR1 is KGHSH and CDR2 is LQKENI in the germline V gene. The CDR3 sequence is 14 residues long. Deletions cut 2 bases from V and 3 bases from J, with 10 bases between. The CDR3 sequence: CASSPAGQDTEAFF. CDR3 nucleotides: TGTGCCAGCTCACCAGCGGGGCAAGACACTGAAGCTTTCTTT.

This clonotype appeared many times. The rearrangement uses TRBV30 and TRBJ1-5, with D maybe TRBD1 (6 bases). Germline V gene lookup returns CDR1 GTSNPN and CDR2 SVGIG (reference sequence). The CDR3 is 14 amino acids. V was cut by 0 bases and J by 7 bases, with 13 bases left in between. The CDR3 is CAWSVGHSGQPQHF. DNA for the CDR3: TGTGCCTGGAGTGTGGGACACAGTGGGCAGCCCCAGCATTTT.

This chain links TRBV12-3 or TRBV12-4 with TRBJ1-2; D unresolved. V was shortened by 1 base and J by 8 bases, with 11 bases between the two germline ends. The CDR3 totals 13 residues. In nucleotides, the CDR3 is TGTGCCAGCAGTTTAGGAGGGTCGGGCGGCTACACCTTC. Protein sequence: CASSLGGSGGYTF.

This clonotype was found a few times. This chain uses TRBV20-1 with TRBJ2-3; D call uncertain. The CDR3 loop spans 13 amino acids. Between the trimmed V and J ends, which lost 0 bases and 4 bases, there was a span of 8 bases. Per germline, CDR1 DFQATT and CDR2 SNEGSKA (reference sequence). For the CDR3, the DNA is TGCAGTGCTAGAGACCGCGAGGCAGATACGCAGTATTTT. Its translation is CSARDREADTQYF.